These T cell receptor beta chains were read from a single sample in a study of blood T cell repertoires in COVID-19. Sequencing used immunoSEQ multiplex PCR; TCRdb keeps in-frame clones, though not all of them. The top ten hold less than 15% of the sample, which has hundreds of thousands of clones, 70% to 90% seen once. Sequenced input: peripheral blood. The source of these receptors is a woman in her seventies with COVID-19, enrolled during active disease. The CDR3 runs from the conserved cysteine through the conserved F or W. Fields, in order: J gene, D gene, V gene, clone size, CDR3 protein, CDR3 DNA. A D gene is named only where the DNA matches it firmly. Clone sizes are given selectively: once, few, many, or a class where the clone is expanded.

>TRBJ2-1|.|TRBV10-2|.
CASSGSQRHEQFF
TGCGCCAGCAGTGGGTCCCAGCGGCATGAGCAGTTCTTC
>TRBJ2-7|.|TRBV18|.
CASSPQQGSVYEQYF
TGTGCCAGCTCACCGCAACAGGGTTCGGTCTACGAGCAGTACTTC
>TRBJ2-5|.|TRBV5-1|.
CASSLTRLQETQYF
TGCGCCAGCAGCTTGACGCGGCTACAAGAGACCCAGTACTTC
>TRBJ2-5|TRBD1|TRBV24-1|once
CATSDLGETGGGLGETQYF
TGTGCCACCAGTGACCTCGGCGAGACAGGGGGCGGATTGGGAGAGACCCAGTACTTC
>TRBJ2-2|.|TRBV3-1/TRBV3-2|.
CASSQSGAGELFF
TGTGCCAGCAGCCAATCAGGGGCCGGGGAGCTGTTTTTT
>TRBJ1-1|.|TRBV7-3|.
CASSPAPGTEAFF
TGTGCCAGCAGCCCTGCGCCGGGGACTGAAGCTTTCTTT
>TRBJ2-1|.|TRBV5-5|.
CASTFRDEQFF
TGTGCCAGCACCTTTCGGGATGAGCAGTTCTTC
>TRBJ2-3|TRBD2|TRBV5-5|.
CASSGLGVPTDTQYF
TGTGCCAGCAGCGGACTAGGGGTCCCCACAGATACGCAGTATTTT
>TRBJ2-7|TRBD1|TRBV5-6|few
CASSAPHGTGPEQYF
TGTGCCAGCAGTGCGCCCCACGGGACAGGGCCTGAGCAGTACTTC
>TRBJ1-1|TRBD1|TRBV7-3|.
CASSSTGQGEAFF
TGTGCCAGCAGCTCAACCGGACAGGGTGAAGCTTTCTTT
>TRBJ1-2|.|TRBV19|.
CASSQAPLGPLYGYTF
TGTGCCAGTAGCCAAGCCCCTTTGGGCCCCCTCTATGGCTACACCTTC
>TRBJ2-5|.|TRBV4-1|.
CASSQGVIQETQYF
TGCGCCAGCAGCCAAGGAGTGATACAAGAGACCCAGTACTTC
>TRBJ1-2|TRBD1|TRBV5-6|.
CASSLGTGGYGYTF
TGTGCCAGCAGCTTGGGGACAGGGGGATATGGCTACACCTTC
>TRBJ2-7|TRBD1|TRBV5-6|once
CASSYGTGWTHEQYF
TGTGCCAGCAGCTACGGGACAGGGTGGACCCACGAGCAGTACTTC
>TRBJ1-4|.|TRBV10-3|.
CAISESTYEKLFF
TGTGCCATCAGTGAGTCGACATATGAAAAACTGTTTTTT
>TRBJ2-1|.|TRBV10-2|few
CASSEGHPSYNEQFF
TGCGCCAGCAGTGAAGGACACCCGTCCTACAATGAGCAGTTCTTC
>TRBJ2-1|.|TRBV5-1|.
CASSFIQGPGSYNEQFF
TGCGCCAGCAGCTTCATACAGGGTCCCGGCTCCTACAATGAGCAGTTCTTC
>TRBJ2-3|TRBD2|TRBV9|.
CASSPGLAGGDTQYF
TGTGCCAGCAGCCCCGGACTAGCGGGGGGAGATACGCAGTATTTT
>TRBJ2-5|.|TRBV27|.
CASSLRGFQETQYF
TGTGCCAGCAGTTTAAGAGGGTTCCAAGAGACCCAGTACTTC
>TRBJ2-1|TRBD1|TRBV5-6|once
CASSDSGTDNEQFF
TGTGCCAGCAGCGATTCCGGGACAGATAATGAGCAGTTCTTC
>TRBJ1-5|.|TRBV19|.
CASSIDLGRSNQPQHF
TGTGCCAGTAGTATAGATCTAGGAAGAAGCAATCAGCCCCAGCATTTT
>TRBJ2-7|.|TRBV27|.
CASSLRGSPYEQYF
TGTGCCAGCAGTTTACGGGGTTCTCCCTACGAGCAGTACTTC
>TRBJ2-1|TRBD1|TRBV28|.
CASRTGGGEQFF
TGTGCCAGTCGGACAGGGGGGGGTGAGCAGTTCTTC
>TRBJ2-7|.|TRBV21-1|.
CASSKQILLFLYEQYF
TGTGCCAGCAGCAAACAAATACTTCTCTTCCTCTACGAGCAGTACTTC
>TRBJ2-3|.|TRBV18|.
CASSARQAYTDTQYF
TGTGCCAGCTCCGCCAGACAGGCCTACACAGATACGCAGTATTTT
>TRBJ2-1|TRBD2|TRBV12-3/TRBV12-4|.
CASSSQRGTEQFF
TGTGCCAGCAGTTCGCAGCGGGGGACCGAGCAGTTCTTC
>TRBJ2-5|TRBD2|TRBV7-9|.
CASSLVSGGPETQYF
TGTGCCAGCAGCTTAGTGTCGGGGGGGCCTGAGACCCAGTACTTC
>TRBJ1-5|.|TRBV19|.
CASSPAGGPYSNQPQHF
TGTGCCAGTAGCCCCGCGGGGGGCCCTTATAGCAATCAGCCCCAGCATTTT
>TRBJ2-7|TRBD1|TRBV2|.
CASSLRQGVYEQYF
TGTGCCAGCAGTTTACGACAGGGGGTCTACGAGCAGTACTTC
>TRBJ2-3|.|TRBV11-1|.
CASSLLLAEDTQYF
TGTGCCAGCAGCTTATTATTAGCGGAAGATACGCAGTATTTT
>TRBJ1-2|TRBD1|TRBV2|.
CASMLAGQGGYGYTF
TGTGCCAGCATGTTGGCTGGACAGGGGGGGTATGGCTACACCTTC
>TRBJ1-2|TRBD1|TRBV24-1|few
CATSDGTGAWYGYTF
TGTGCCACCAGTGATGGGACAGGGGCCTGGTATGGCTACACCTTC
>TRBJ2-1|.|TRBV10-3|.
CAISDDGGSYNEQFF
TGTGCCATCAGTGATGACGGGGGCTCCTACAATGAGCAGTTCTTC
>TRBJ1-2|.|TRBV12-3/TRBV12-4|once
CASSTRTIGYTF
TGTGCCAGCAGTACCCGGACTATCGGCTACACCTTC
>TRBJ1-2|.|TRBV18|few
CASAPGDQYYGYTF
TGTGCCAGCGCCCCAGGGGATCAGTACTATGGCTACACCTTC
>TRBJ1-1|.|TRBV4-1|.
CASSQAVEYTEAFF
TGCGCCAGCAGCCAAGCGGTAGAGTACACTGAAGCTTTCTTT
>TRBJ2-4|.|TRBV3-1/TRBV3-2|.
CASSYAGSLAKNIQYF
TGTGCCAGCAGTTACGCAGGCAGTCTAGCCAAAAACATTCAGTACTTC
>TRBJ1-1|TRBD1|TRBV14|.
CASSHDRVGLTEAFF
TGTGCCAGCAGCCACGACAGGGTAGGATTGACTGAAGCTTTCTTT
>TRBJ2-5|TRBD2|TRBV9|.
CASQRGSQETQYF
TGTGCCAGTCAGCGGGGGTCTCAAGAGACCCAGTACTTC
>TRBJ1-5|.|TRBV27|.
CASSLRRNNQPQHF
TGTGCCAGCAGTCTCCGGCGGAACAATCAGCCCCAGCATTTT
>TRBJ2-1|.|TRBV7-2|.
CASSLGQVVEQFF
TGTGCCAGCAGCTTAGGGCAGGTTGTTGAGCAGTTCTTC
>TRBJ2-7|.|TRBV7-2|.
CASSLQRVRGEQYF
TGTGCCAGCAGCTTACAGAGAGTTCGGGGCGAGCAGTACTTC
>TRBJ2-2|TRBD2|TRBV9|.
CASSPWTSGGVTGELFF
TGTGCCAGCAGCCCTTGGACTAGCGGGGGGGTGACCGGGGAGCTGTTTTTT
>TRBJ2-7|.|TRBV29-1|.
CSGRTEAYEQYF
TGCAGCGGCAGGACAGAGGCCTACGAGCAGTACTTC
>TRBJ2-7|.|TRBV5-6|.
CASSLTSSYEQYF
TGTGCCAGCAGCTTGACCAGCTCCTACGAGCAGTACTTC
>TRBJ1-6|TRBD1|TRBV27|.
CASSFDRDNSPLHF
TGTGCCAGCAGTTTTGACAGGGATAATTCACCCCTCCACTTT
>TRBJ1-1|TRBD1|TRBV3-1/TRBV3-2|once
CASSYSAGQGTEAFF
TGTGCCAGCAGCTACAGCGCGGGACAGGGAACAGAAGCTTTCTTT
>TRBJ2-7|.|TRBV11-1|.
CASSLNRNYEQYF
TGTGCCAGCAGCTTGAACAGAAACTACGAGCAGTACTTC
>TRBJ1-5|.|TRBV11-2|once
CASSPQGFNQPQHF
TGTGCCAGCAGCCCCCAGGGGTTCAATCAGCCCCAGCATTTT
>TRBJ1-3|.|TRBV28|.
CASKSPGRNGNTIYF
TGTGCCAGCAAATCTCCTGGGCGAAATGGAAACACCATATATTTT
>TRBJ1-3|.|TRBV11-2|once
CASRPNRDRDTIYF
TGTGCCAGCAGGCCTAACAGGGACCGGGACACCATATATTTT
>TRBJ2-2|.|TRBV14|.
CASSQDSYTGELFF
TGTGCCAGCAGCCAAGATAGTTACACCGGGGAGCTGTTTTTT
>TRBJ2-3|.|TRBV5-8|.
CASSQVMGAASTDTQYF
TGTGCCAGCAGCCAGGTGATGGGGGCCGCTAGCACAGATACGCAGTATTTT
>TRBJ2-7|TRBD1|TRBV28|.
CASSWGQGEGEQYF
TGTGCCAGCAGTTGGGGACAGGGGGAGGGGGAGCAGTACTTC